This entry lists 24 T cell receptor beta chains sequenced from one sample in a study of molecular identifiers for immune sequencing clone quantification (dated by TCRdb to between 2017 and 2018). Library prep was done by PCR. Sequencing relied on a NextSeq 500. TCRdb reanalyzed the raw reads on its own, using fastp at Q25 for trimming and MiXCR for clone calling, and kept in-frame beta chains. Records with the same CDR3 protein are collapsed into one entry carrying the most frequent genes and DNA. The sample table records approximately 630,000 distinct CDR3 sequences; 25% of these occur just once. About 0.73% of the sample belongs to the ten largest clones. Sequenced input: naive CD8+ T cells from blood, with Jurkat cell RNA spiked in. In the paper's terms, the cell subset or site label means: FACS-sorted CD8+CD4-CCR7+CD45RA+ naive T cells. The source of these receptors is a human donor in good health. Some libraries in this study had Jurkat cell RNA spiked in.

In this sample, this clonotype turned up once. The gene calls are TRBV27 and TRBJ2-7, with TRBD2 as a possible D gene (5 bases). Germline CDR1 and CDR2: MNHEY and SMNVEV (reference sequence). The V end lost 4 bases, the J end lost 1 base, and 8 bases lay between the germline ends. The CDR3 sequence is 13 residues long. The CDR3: CASSSGWSYEQYF. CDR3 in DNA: TGTGCCAGCAGTTCGGGGTGGTCCTACGAGCAGTACTTC.

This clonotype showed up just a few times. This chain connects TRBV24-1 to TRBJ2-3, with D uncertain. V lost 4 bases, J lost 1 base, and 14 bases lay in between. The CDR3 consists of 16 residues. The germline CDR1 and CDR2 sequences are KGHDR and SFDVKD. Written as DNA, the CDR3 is TGTGCCACCAGTGAAGACTGGAGAAGGGGCACAGATACGCAGTATTTT. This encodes CATSEDWRRGTDTQYF.

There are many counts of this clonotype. This CDR3 is CSARGYSAHEQYF. The CDR3 nucleotides are TGCAGTGCTAGAGGGTACTCCGCCCACGAGCAGTACTTC. The gene calls are TRBV20-1 and TRBJ2-7; D remains ambiguous. The CDR3 sequence is 13 residues long. Germline V gene sequence: CDR1 DFQATT, CDR2 SNEGSKA (reference sequence). Deletions cut 1 base from V and 5 bases from J, with 12 bases between.

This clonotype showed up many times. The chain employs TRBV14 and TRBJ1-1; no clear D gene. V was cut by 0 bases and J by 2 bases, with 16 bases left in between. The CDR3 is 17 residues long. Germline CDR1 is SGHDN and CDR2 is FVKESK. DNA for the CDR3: TGTGCCAGCAGCCAAGATCCGATCAGGCTCGGAAACACTGAAGCTTTCTTT. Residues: CASSQDPIRLGNTEAFF.

CDR3 in amino acids: CASSHEGRLGTDTQYF. CDR3 DNA sequence: TGTGCCAGCAGCCACGAGGGGCGACTCGGGACAGATACGCAGTATTTT. The V and J genes are TRBV9 and TRBJ2-3; D possibly matches TRBD1 or TRBD2 (5 bases each). Germline V lookup: CDR1 SGDLS, CDR2 YYNGEE. CDR3 size: 16 residues. Trimming stripped 4 bases from V and 3 bases from J, with 18 bases between. The full variable domain, its missing parts supplied by reference TRBV9 and TRBJ2-3, is DSGVTQTPKHLITATGQRVTLRCSPRSGDLSVYWYQQSLDQGLQFLIQYYNGEERAKGNILERFSAQQFPDLHSELNLSSLELGDSALYFCASSHEGRLGTDTQYFGPGTRLTVL.

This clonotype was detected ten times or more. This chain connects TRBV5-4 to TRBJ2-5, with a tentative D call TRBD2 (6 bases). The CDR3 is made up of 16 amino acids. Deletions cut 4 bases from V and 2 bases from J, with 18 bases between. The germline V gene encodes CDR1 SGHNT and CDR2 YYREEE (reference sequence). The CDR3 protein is CASSPGASVLQETQYF. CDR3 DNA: TGTGCCAGCAGCCCTGGTGCTAGCGTCTTACAAGAGACCCAGTACTTC. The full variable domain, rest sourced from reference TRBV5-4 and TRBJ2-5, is ETGVTQSPTHLIKTRGQQVTLRCSSQSGHNTVSWYQQALGQGPQFIFQYYREEENGRGNFPPRFSGLQFPNYSSELNVNALELDDSALYLCASSPGASVLQETQYFGPGTRLLVL.

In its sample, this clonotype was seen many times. CDR3 nucleotide sequence: TGCGCCAGCAGCCCCCGACAGGGGAGCTCCTACGAGCAGTACTTC. Its translation is CASSPRQGSSYEQYF. The chain recombines TRBV4-1 with TRBJ2-7, with TRBD1 matching over 8 bases. Per the germline V gene, CDR1 is MGHRA and CDR2 is YSYEKL. The CDR3 sequence is 15 residues long. The ends lost 4 bases at V and 0 bases at J; junction bases unmatched: 5.

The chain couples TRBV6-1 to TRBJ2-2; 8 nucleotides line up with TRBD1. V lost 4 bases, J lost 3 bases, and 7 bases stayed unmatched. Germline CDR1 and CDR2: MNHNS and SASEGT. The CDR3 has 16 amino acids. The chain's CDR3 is CASSARTGTYTGELFF. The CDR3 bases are TGTGCCAGCAGTGCCCGGACAGGGACATACACCGGGGAGCTGTTTTTT.

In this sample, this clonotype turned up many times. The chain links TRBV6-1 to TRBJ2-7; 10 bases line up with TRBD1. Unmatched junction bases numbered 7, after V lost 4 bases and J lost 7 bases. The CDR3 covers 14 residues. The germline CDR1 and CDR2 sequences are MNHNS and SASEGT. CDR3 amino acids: CASSATGTGDEQYF. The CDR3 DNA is TGTGCCAGCAGTGCTACCGGGACAGGGGATGAGCAGTACTTC.

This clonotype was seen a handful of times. The CDR3: CASSLPPGLNTEAFF. The CDR3 bases are TGTGCCAGCAGCTTACCCCCAGGGTTGAACACTGAAGCTTTCTTT. The chain employs TRBV7-9 and TRBJ1-1; D is perhaps TRBD1 (5 bases). This CDR3 spans 15 amino acids. Trimming cost V 2 bases and J 0 bases, with 10 bases left between them. Germline V gene lookup returns CDR1 SEHNR and CDR2 FQNEAQ (reference sequence).

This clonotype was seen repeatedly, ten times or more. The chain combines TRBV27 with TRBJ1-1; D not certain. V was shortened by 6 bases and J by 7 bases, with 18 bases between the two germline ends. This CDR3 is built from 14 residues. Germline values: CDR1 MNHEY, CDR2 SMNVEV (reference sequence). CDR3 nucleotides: TGTGCCAGCAGGCATTGGGAGATGGTGGGTGAAGCTTTCTTT. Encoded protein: CASRHWEMVGEAFF.

CDR3 protein: CASSPMGLEYTGELFF. Here the CDR3 DNA reads TGTGCCAGCAGCCCCATGGGCCTAGAGTACACCGGGGAGCTGTTTTTT. The chain is built from TRBV9 and TRBJ2-2; D uncertain. The germline V and J ends were trimmed by 4 bases and 3 bases, with 16 bases remaining between them. This CDR3 is built from 16 residues. Germline V gene data show CDR1 as SGDLS and CDR2 as YYNGEE.

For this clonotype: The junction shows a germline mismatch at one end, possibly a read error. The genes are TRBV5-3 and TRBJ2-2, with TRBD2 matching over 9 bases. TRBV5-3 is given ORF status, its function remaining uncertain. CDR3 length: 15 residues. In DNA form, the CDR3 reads TGTGCCAGCAGCCACCGGACTAGCGACACCGGGGAGCTGTCTTTT. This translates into CASSHRTSDTGELSF.

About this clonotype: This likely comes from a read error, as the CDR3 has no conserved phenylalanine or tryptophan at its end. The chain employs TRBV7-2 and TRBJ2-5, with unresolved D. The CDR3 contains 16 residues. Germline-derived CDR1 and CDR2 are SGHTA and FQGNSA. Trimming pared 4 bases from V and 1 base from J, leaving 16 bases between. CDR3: CASSSRILQLQETQYS. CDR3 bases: TGTGCCAGCAGCTCCCGAATCCTCCAGCTCCAAGAGACCCAGTACTCC.

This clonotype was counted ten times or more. CDR3 nucleotides: TGCAGTGCTAGAGCCCCGGACAAAAACATTCAGTACTTC. It codes for CSARAPDKNIQYF. The chain combines TRBV20-1 with TRBJ2-4; the D is unclear. The CDR3 extends over 13 amino acids. CDR1 and CDR2 from the germline V gene are DFQATT and SNEGSKA (reference sequence). V lost 1 base and J lost 3, with 7 bases in between.

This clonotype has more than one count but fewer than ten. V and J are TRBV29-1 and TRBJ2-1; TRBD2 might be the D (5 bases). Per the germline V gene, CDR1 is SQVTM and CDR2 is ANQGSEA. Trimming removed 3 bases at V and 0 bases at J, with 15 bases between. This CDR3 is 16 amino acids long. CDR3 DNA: TGCAGCGTTGATGTTTCGGGGTCTAGCTCCTACAATGAGCAGTTCTTC. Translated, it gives CSVDVSGSSSYNEQFF.

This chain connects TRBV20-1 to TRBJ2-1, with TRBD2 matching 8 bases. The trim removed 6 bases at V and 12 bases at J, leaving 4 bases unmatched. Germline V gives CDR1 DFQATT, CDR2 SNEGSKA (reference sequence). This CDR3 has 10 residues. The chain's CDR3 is CSAILAGQFF. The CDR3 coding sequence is TGCAGTGCAATTCTAGCGGGGCAGTTCTTC.

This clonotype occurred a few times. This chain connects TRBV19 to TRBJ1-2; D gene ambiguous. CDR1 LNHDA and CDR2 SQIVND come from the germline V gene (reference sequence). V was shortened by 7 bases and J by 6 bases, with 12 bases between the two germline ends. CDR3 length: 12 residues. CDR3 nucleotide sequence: TGTGCCAGTAATCCAGGAGGCCATGGCTACACCTTC. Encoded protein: CASNPGGHGYTF.

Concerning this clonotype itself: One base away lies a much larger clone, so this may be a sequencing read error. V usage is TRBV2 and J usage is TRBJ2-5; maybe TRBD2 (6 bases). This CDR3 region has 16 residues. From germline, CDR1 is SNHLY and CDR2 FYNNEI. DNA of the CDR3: TGTGCCAGCAGTTCCGGGAGAATCATGGCCCAAGAGACCCAGCACTTC. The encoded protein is CASSSGRIMAQETQHF.

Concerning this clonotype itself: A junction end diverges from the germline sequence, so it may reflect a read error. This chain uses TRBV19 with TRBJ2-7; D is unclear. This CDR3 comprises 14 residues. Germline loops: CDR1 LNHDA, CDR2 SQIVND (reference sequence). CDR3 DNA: TGTGCCAGAAGTATCGGGCTCCCCGGCTACGAGCAGTACTTC. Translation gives CARSIGLPGYEQYF.

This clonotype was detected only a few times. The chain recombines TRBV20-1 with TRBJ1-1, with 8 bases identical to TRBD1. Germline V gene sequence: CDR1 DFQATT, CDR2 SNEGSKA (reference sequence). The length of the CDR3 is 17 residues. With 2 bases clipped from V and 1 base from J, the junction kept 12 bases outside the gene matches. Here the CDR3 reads CSARTLGAGGWNTEAFF. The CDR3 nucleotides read TGCAGTGCTAGAACTCTCGGAGCAGGGGGCTGGAACACTGAAGCTTTCTTT.

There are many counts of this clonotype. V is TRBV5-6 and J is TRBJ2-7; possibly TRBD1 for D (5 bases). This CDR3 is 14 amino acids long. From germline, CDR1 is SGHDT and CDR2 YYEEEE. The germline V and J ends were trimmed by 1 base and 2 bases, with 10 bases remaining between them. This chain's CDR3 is CASSLRDRAYEQYF. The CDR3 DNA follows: TGTGCCAGCAGCTTGAGAGACAGAGCCTACGAGCAGTACTTC. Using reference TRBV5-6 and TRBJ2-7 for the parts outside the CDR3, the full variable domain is DAGVTQSPTHLIKTRGQQVTLRCSPKSGHDTVSWYQQALGQGPQFIFQYYEEEERQRGNFPDRFSGHQFPNYSSELNVNALLLGDSALYLCASSLRDRAYEQYFGPGTRLTVT.

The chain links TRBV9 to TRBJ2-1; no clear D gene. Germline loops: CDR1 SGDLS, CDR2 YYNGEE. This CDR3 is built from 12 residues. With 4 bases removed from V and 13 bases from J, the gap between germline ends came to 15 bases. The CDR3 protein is CASSSDQETQFF. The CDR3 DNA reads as TGTGCCAGCAGCTCAGACCAAGAGACCCAGTTCTTC.

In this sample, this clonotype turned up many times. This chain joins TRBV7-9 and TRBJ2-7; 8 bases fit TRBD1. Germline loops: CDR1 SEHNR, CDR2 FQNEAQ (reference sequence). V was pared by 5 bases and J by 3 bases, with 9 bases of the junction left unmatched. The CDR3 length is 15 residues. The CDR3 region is CASSQTPGQDYEQYF. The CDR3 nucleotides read TGTGCCAGCAGCCAAACACCGGGACAGGACTACGAGCAGTACTTC.